A selection of T cell receptor beta chains follows, all from one sample in a study of PD-1 blockade in classical Hodgkin lymphoma. Some clones are missing from TCRdb's copy, which holds only in-frame ones; the method was immunoSEQ multiplex PCR. The table shows fewer than 30,000 clones, with roughly 80% occurring only once. This specimen consisted of peripheral blood mononuclear cells (PBMCs), obtained before the second cycle of nivolumab. The receptors here all came from a human donor with classical Hodgkin lymphoma. CDR3s include the opening cysteine and the closing phenylalanine or tryptophan.

j_gene	v_gene	CDR3aa
TRBJ2-7	TRBV7-7	CASSLAGGHHEQYF
TRBJ1-2	TRBV7-9	CASNPNLGGDGYTF
TRBJ2-3	TRBV18	CASSRRGLGTDTQYF
TRBJ1-1	TRBV5-6	CASSLDKGMLAFF
TRBJ2-7	TRBV4-3	CASSLGPSYEQYF
TRBJ2-3	TRBV19	CASMGTGWSDTQYF
TRBJ2-3	TRBV13	CASSLGVGSPLHTQYF
TRBJ2-2	TRBV7-8	CASSLARFQGSTGELFF
TRBJ1-5	TRBV18	CASSPWGGDANQPQHF
TRBJ1-4	TRBV9	CASSVLTGQGEKLFF
TRBJ1-2	TRBV7-2	CASSPRTGDGYTF
TRBJ1-1	TRBV5-1	CASSLTVYTEAFF
TRBJ1-1	TRBV5-6	CASSWGRNTEAFF
TRBJ1-2	TRBV7-9	CASSKLDGLGYTF
TRBJ2-1	TRBV7-9	CASSPTAGLAGGSYNEQFF
TRBJ2-4	TRBV5-6	CASSLTGGKNIQYF
TRBJ1-6	TRBV2	CASRSSYNSPLHF
TRBJ1-6	TRBV6-1	CASSEGGNSPLHF
TRBJ1-4	TRBV25-1	CASRRGGGVDEKLFF
TRBJ2-7	TRBV4-2	CASSQAGTGPYEQYF
TRBJ2-2	TRBV19	CASSITKNTGELFF
TRBJ1-2	TRBV30	CAWSPDRGYGYTF
TRBJ1-1	TRBV5-4	CASSSQGDEAFF
TRBJ2-4	TRBV28	CASRLALAKNIQYF
TRBJ2-3	TRBV5-1	CASSLVYRKRSTDTQYF
TRBJ1-5	TRBV11-3	CASSLEQGANQPQHF
TRBJ1-2	TRBV29-1	CSHRSGYGYTF
TRBJ1-1	TRBV7-3	CASSSGFSGTEAFF
TRBJ1-4	TRBV9	CASSVGTATNEKLFF
TRBJ1-2	TRBV18	CASSPPSGYGYTF
TRBJ2-1	TRBV5-1	CASSFGWEVYSEQFF